One and the same sample provided the 11 T cell receptor beta chains below, sequenced in a study of T cells in Graves' hyperthyroidism and ophthalmopathy. The CDR3 regions of TCR beta were amplified from RNA transcripts. The TCR CDR3 was amplified in a first-round RT-PCR using the HTBI primer set. TCRdb analysed the multiplex PCR reads with MiXCR anew, one entry per CDR3 protein. The data show over 350,000 distinct CDR3 sequences, about a fifth seen once. The sample comprised blood. The origin of the receptors is a man aged 18 to 35 with Graves' ophthalmopathy.

A remark on this clonotype: Because it lacks the conserved phenylalanine or tryptophan at the end, this CDR3 is likely a read error. This rearrangement joins TRBV7-9 to TRBJ1-2, with D possibly TRBD1 on 6 matching bases. CDR1 and CDR2 (germline): SEHNR, FQNEAQ (reference sequence). CDR3 length equals 16 residues. Written as DNA, the CDR3 is TGTGTCAGCAGCCTTCCACGGGACAACACTAACTATGGCTACACCTCC. This encodes CVSSLPRDNTNYGYTS.

This clonotype was picked up many times. The J gene is TRBJ2-2, the V gene TRBV11-2; D tentatively fits TRBD1 or TRBD2 (5 bases each). Looked up from germline, CDR1 is SGHAT and CDR2 is FQNNGV. This CDR3 is built from 12 residues. Trimming took off 5 bases at V and 7 bases at J, with 8 bases between the two ends. The CDR3 protein is CASSNGGGELFF. CDR3 DNA sequence: TGTGCCAGCAGCAATGGGGGCGGGGAGCTGTTTTTT. Full variable domain (rest looked up from reference TRBV11-2 and TRBJ2-2): EAGVAQSPRYKIIEKRQSVAFWCNPISGHATLYWYQQILGQGPKLLIQFQNNGVVDDSQLPKDRFSAERLKGVDSTLKIQPAKLEDSAVYLCASSNGGGELFFGEGSRLTVL.

This clonotype came up a few times. The V gene is TRBV10-3, the J gene TRBJ2-1, with 10 bases lining up with TRBD1. V lost 10 bases to trimming and J lost 5 bases; unmatched junction nucleotides: 8. The V gene's germline CDR1 is ENHRY and CDR2 SYGVKD. This CDR3 has 14 amino acids. The CDR3 spells CATQRGTGDNEQFF. In DNA form, the CDR3 reads TGTGCCACCCAAAGGGGGACAGGGGACAATGAGCAGTTCTTC.

The gene calls are TRBV7-8 and TRBJ2-1, with TRBD2 matching over 12 bases. Germline V gene lookup returns CDR1 SGHVS and CDR2 FQNEAQ. This CDR3 comprises 20 residues. The J segment lost 6 bases and the V segment lost 4 bases, leaving 19 bases of the junction unmatched. The CDR3 DNA sequence: TGTGCCAGCAGCTATACCGACAACCGACTAGCGGGAGAATTGGGCAATGAGCAGTTCTTC. Its protein is CASSYTDNRLAGELGNEQFF.

This clonotype was counted only a few times. V gene TRBV10-2 combines with J gene TRBJ2-2, with D possibly being TRBD1 (5 bases). The germline V gene encodes CDR1 WSHSY and CDR2 SAAADI. CDR3 size: 14 residues. Trimming cost V 7 bases and J 3 bases, with 12 bases left between them. DNA of the CDR3: TGCGCCAGCACCTTAGGACAATACACCGGGGAGCTGTTTTTT. It translates to CASTLGQYTGELFF.

This clonotype was seen a handful of times. A much more abundant neighbour one base away suggests this may be a read error. This chain joins TRBV3-1 and TRBJ2-7; perhaps TRBD1 as D (6 bases). The CDR3 totals 14 residues. Germline V gene lookup returns CDR1 LGHDT and CDR2 YNNKEL (reference sequence). This CDR3 reads CASSPDRSPYGQYF. The CDR3 DNA follows: TGTGCCAGCAGCCCCGACAGGTCACCCTACGGGCAGTACTTC.

V usage is TRBV5-1 and J usage is TRBJ1-2; D is unclear. CDR1 SGHRS and CDR2 YFSETQ come from the germline V gene. V lost 0 bases to trimming and J lost 7 bases, with 10 bases between them. This CDR3 is built from 13 residues. DNA of the CDR3: TGCGCCAGCAGCTTGGAGGGAGAGGGTGGCTACACCTTC. Protein product: CASSLEGEGGYTF.

V gene TRBV28 combines with J gene TRBJ2-1; 9 bases are shared with TRBD1. Trimming removed 5 bases from V and 4 bases from J; junction bases left unmatched: 6. The CDR3 extends over 15 amino acids. Germline assignment: CDR1 MDHEN and CDR2 SYDVKM. The CDR3 DNA sequence: TGTGCCAGCAGTCGCCCCGGGACAGGGTACAATGAGCAGTTCTTC. Translating gives CASSRPGTGYNEQFF.

Only one count was recorded for this clonotype. CDR3 sequence reads: CASSLDPGGRSPLHF. CDR3 sequence (DNA): TGTGCCAGCAGCTTGGATCCAGGGGGCCGGTCACCCCTCCACTTT. The J gene is TRBJ1-6, the V gene TRBV11-2; 8 nucleotides agree with TRBD1. CDR3 size: 15 residues. V shed 3 bases, J shed 10 bases, and the junction held 8 bases outside the gene matches. Germline V gives CDR1 SGHAT, CDR2 FQNNGV.

The chain carries TRBV9 and TRBJ1-3; D gene uncertain. V dropped 6 bases and J dropped 3 bases, with 13 bases sitting between them. In germline, CDR1 is SGDLS, CDR2 YYNGEE. CDR3 length: 14 residues. CDR3 bases: TGTGCCAGCAATGGCCCGGGGTTTGGAAACACCATATATTTT. It is translated as CASNGPGFGNTIYF.

Remarks on this clonotype: A much bigger clone sits one base away, suggesting this may be a read error. This chain uses TRBV3-1 with TRBJ1-2, with D maybe TRBD1 (5 bases). CDR3 length equals 14 residues. Germline V gene lookup returns CDR1 LGHDT and CDR2 YNNKEL (reference sequence). The CDR3 reads CASGQGNPNYGYTF. For the CDR3, the DNA is TGTGCCAGCGGCCAGGGTAATCCTAACTATGGCTACACCTTC. Using reference TRBV3-1 and TRBJ1-2 for the parts outside the CDR3, the full variable domain is DTAVSQTPKYLVTQMGNDKSIKCEQNLGHDTMYWYKQDSKKFLKIMFSYNNKELIINETVPNRFSPKSPDKAHLNLHINSLELGDSAVYFCASGQGNPNYGYTFGSGTRLTVV.